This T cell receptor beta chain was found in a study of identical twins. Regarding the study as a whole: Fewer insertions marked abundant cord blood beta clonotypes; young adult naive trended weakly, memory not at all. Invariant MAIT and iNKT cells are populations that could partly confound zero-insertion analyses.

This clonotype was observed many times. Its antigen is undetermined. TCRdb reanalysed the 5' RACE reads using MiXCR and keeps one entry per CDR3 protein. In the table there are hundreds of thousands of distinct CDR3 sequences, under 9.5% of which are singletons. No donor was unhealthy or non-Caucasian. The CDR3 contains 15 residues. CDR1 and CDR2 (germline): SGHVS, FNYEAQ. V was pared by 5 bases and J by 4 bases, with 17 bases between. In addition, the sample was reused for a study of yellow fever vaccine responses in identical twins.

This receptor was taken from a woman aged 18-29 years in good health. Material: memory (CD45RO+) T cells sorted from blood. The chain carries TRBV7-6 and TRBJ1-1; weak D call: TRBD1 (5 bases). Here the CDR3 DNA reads TGTGCCAGCAGCCCCCCGCGGGGCTTCAGCACTGAAGCTTTCTTT. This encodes CASSPPRGFSTEAFF.